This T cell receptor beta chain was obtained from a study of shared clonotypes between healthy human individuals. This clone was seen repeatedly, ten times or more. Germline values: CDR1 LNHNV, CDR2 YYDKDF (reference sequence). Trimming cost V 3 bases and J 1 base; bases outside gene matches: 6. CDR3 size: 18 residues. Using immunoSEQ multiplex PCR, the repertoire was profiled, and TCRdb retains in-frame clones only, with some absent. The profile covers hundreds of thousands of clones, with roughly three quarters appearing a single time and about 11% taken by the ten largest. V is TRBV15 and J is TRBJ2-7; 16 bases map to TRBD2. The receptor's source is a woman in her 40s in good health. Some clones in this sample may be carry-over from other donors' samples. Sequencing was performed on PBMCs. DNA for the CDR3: TGTGCCACCAGCAGGGGACTAGCGGGAGGGCGGGGGTCCTACGAGCAGTACTTC. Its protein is CATSRGLAGGRGSYEQYF.